The sequence of this T cell receptor (beta chain) was determined in a study of spatial heterogeneity in lung cancer. As for the study in general: Sequencing of follow-up PBMC samples took place when they were available, at a median of roughly 25 months after resection. Detection consistently captured more beta-chain sequences than alpha-chain sequences. Regarding the study as a whole: Tumor TCRs that were ubiquitous and expanded showed up in blood more at resection than follow-up.

TCRdb redid the calling of the 5' RACE reads with MiXCR, one entry per CDR3 protein. The data contain under 20,000 distinct CDR3 sequences, about a tenth of them singletons. In this sample, this clonotype turned up many times. Its matching antigen is unknown. Looked up from germline, CDR1 is MNHEY and CDR2 is SVGAGI. The V gene lost 0 bases and the J gene lost 4 bases, with 6 bases spanning the gap. The CDR3 runs 13 residues. This sample's time point: blood at routine non-recurrence follow-up after resection. Unsorted whole RNA samples from tumor, nontumor lung or frozen PBMC were sequenced. Sample: PBMCs, taken at follow-up. The genes are TRBV6-5 and TRBJ1-1; tentative D call: TRBD1 (5 bases). This sequence originates from a female donor with early-stage non-small cell lung cancer. CDR3 protein: CASSYSRGTEAFF. Written as DNA, the CDR3 is TGTGCCAGCAGTTACTCAAGGGGCACTGAAGCTTTCTTT.